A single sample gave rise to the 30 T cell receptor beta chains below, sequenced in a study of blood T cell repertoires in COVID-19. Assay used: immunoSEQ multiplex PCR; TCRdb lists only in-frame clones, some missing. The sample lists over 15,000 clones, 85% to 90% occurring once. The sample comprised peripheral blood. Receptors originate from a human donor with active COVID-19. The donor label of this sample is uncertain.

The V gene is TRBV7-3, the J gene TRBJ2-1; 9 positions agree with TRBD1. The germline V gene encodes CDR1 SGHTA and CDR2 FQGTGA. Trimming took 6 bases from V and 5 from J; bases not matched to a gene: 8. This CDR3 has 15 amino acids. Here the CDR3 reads CASSPGQGRDNEQFF. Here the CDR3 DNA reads TGTGCCAGCAGTCCCGGACAGGGGAGGGACAATGAGCAGTTCTTC. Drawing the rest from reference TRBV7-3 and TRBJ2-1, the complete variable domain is GAGVSQTPSNKVTEKGKYVELRCDPISGHTALYWYRQSLGQGPEFLIYFQGTGAADDSGLPNDRFFAVRPEGSVSTLKIQRTERGDSAVYLCASSPGQGRDNEQFFGPGTRLTVL.

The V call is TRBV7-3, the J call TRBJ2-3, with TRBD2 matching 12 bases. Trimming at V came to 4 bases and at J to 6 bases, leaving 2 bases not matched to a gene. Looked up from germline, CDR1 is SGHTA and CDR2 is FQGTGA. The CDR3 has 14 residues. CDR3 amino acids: CASSSSGGADTQYF. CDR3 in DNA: TGTGCCAGCAGCTCTAGCGGGGGGGCTGATACGCAGTATTTT.

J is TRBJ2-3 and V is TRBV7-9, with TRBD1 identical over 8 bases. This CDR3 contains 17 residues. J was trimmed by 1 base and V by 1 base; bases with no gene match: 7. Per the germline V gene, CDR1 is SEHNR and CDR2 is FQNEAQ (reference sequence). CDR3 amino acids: CASSLGRTGWGTDTQYF. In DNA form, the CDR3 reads TGTGCCAGCAGCTTAGGCCGGACAGGGTGGGGCACAGATACGCAGTATTTT.

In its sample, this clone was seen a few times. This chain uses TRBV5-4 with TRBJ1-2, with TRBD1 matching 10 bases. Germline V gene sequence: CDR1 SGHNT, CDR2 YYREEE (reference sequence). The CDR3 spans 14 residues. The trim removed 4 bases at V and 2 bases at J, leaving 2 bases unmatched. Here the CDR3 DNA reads TGTGCCAGCAGCCTGGGACAGGGGAACTATGGCTACACCTTC. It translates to CASSLGQGNYGYTF. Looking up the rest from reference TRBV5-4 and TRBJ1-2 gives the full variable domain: ETGVTQSPTHLIKTRGQQVTLRCSSQSGHNTVSWYQQALGQGPQFIFQYYREEENGRGNFPPRFSGLQFPNYSSELNVNALELDDSALYLCASSLGQGNYGYTFGSGTRLTVV.

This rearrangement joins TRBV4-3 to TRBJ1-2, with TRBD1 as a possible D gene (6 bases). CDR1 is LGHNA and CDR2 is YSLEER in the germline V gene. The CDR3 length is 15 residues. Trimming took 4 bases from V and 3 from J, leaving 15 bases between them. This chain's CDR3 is CASSPDRAKDYGYTF. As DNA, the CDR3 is TGCGCCAGCAGCCCGGACAGAGCAAAGGACTATGGCTACACCTTC.

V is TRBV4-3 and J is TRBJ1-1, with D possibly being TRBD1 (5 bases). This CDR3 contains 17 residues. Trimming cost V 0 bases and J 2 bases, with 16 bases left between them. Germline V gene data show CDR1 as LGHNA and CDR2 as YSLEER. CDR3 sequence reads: CASSQDLPPGPNTEAFF. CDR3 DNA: TGCGCCAGCAGCCAAGATCTTCCTCCAGGGCCTAACACTGAAGCTTTCTTT.

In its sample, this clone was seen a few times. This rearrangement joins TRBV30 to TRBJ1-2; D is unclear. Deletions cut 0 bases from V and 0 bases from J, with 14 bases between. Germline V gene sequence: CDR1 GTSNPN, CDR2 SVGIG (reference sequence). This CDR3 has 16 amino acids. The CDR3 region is CAWSVLRELSNYGYTF. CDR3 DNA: TGTGCCTGGAGTGTACTCCGGGAACTGTCTAACTATGGCTACACCTTC. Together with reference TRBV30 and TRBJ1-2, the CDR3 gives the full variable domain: SQTIHQWPATLVQPVGSPLSLECTVEGTSNPNLYWYRQAAGRGLQLLFYSVGIGQISSEVPQNLSASRPQDRQFILSSKKLLLSDSGFYLCAWSVLRELSNYGYTFGSGTRLTVV.

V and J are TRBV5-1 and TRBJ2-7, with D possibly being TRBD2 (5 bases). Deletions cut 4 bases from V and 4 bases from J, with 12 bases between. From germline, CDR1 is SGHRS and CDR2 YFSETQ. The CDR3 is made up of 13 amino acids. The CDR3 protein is CASSQLRGYEQYF. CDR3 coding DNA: TGCGCCAGCAGCCAACTTCGGGGATACGAGCAGTACTTC.

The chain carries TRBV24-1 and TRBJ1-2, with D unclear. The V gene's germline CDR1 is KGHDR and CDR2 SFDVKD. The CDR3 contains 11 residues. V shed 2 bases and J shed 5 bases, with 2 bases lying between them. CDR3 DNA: TGTGCCACCAGTGATTCTTATGGCTACACCTTC. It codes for CATSDSYGYTF.

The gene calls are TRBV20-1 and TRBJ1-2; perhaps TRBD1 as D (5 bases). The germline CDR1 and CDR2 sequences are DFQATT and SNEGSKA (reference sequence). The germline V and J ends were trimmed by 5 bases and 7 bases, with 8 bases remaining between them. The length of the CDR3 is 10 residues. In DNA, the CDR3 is TGCAGTGCTCCTGACAGTGGCTACACCTTC. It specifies CSAPDSGYTF.

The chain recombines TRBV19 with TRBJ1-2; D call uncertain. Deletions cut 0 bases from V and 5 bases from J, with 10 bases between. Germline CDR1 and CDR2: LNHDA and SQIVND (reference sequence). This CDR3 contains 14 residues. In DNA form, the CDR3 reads TGTGCCAGTAGTATAGATTGGCAGGATTATGGCTACACCTTC. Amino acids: CASSIDWQDYGYTF. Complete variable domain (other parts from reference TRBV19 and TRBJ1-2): DGGITQSPKYLFRKEGQNVTLSCEQNLNHDAMYWYRQDPGQGLRLIYYSQIVNDFQKGDIAEGYSVSREKKESFPLTVTSAQKNPTAFYLCASSIDWQDYGYTFGSGTRLTVV.

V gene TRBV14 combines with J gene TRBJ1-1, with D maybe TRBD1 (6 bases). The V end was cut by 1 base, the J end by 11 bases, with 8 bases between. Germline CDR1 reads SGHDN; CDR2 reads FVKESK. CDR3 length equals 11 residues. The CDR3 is CASSQGGLAFF. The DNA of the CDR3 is TGTGCCAGCAGCCAAGGGGGGCTGGCTTTCTTT. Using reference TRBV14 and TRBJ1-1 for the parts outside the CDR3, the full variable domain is EAGVTQFPSHSVIEKGQTVTLRCDPISGHDNLYWYRRVMGKEIKFLLHFVKESKQDESGMPNNRFLAERTGGTYSTLKVQPAELEDSGVYFCASSQGGLAFFGQGTRLTVV.

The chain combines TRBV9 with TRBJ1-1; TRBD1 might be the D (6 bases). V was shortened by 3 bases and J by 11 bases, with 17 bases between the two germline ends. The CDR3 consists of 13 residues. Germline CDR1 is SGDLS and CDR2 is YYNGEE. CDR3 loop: CASSAGEGGLAFF. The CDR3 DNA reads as TGTGCCAGCAGCGCTGGGGAGGGGGGCCTCGCTTTCTTT.

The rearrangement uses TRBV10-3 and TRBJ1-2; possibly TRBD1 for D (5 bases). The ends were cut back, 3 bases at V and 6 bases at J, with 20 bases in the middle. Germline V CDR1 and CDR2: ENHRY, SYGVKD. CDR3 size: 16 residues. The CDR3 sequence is CAISDAAGLSQDGYTF. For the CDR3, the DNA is TGTGCCATCAGTGATGCGGCAGGGCTTAGCCAGGATGGCTACACCTTC.

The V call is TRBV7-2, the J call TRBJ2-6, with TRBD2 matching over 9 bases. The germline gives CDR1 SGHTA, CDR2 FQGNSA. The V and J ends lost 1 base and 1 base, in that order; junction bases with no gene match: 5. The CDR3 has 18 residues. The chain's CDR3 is CASSLVVAGGSGANVLTF. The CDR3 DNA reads TGTGCCAGCAGCTTAGTCGTTGCGGGGGGGTCTGGGGCCAACGTCCTGACTTTC.

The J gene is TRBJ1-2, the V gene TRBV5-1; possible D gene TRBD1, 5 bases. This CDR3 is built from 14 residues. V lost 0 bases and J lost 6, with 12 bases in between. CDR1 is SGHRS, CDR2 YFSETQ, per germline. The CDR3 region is CASSLVPGTHGYTF. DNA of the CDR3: TGCGCCAGCAGCTTGGTCCCGGGGACTCATGGCTACACCTTC.

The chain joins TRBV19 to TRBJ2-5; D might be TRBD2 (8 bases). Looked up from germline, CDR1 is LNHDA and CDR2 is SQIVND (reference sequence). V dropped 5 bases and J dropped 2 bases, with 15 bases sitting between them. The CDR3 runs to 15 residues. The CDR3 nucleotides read TGTGCCAGTAGTCGAGGGGGCGGGAGGCAAGAGACCCAGTACTTC. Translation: CASSRGGGRQETQYF.

For the CDR3, the DNA is TGTGCCAGCTCACCGGGGCGGGGGGGCATCAATGAGCAGTTCTTC. This codes for CASSPGRGGINEQFF. V usage is TRBV18 and J usage is TRBJ2-1, with 9 bases identical to TRBD2. CDR1 and CDR2 from the germline V gene are KGHSH and LQKENI. Unmatched junction bases numbered 6, after V lost 3 bases and J lost 6 bases. The CDR3 contains 15 residues.

CDR3 sequence: CASSFGGVQETQYF. In DNA, the CDR3 is TGTGCCAGCAGCTTTGGAGGGGTACAAGAGACCCAGTACTTC. The chain links TRBV27 to TRBJ2-5, with D tentatively TRBD2 (6 bases). CDR1 and CDR2 (germline): MNHEY, SMNVEV (reference sequence). Trimming cost V 6 bases and J 2 bases, with 13 bases left between them. The CDR3 length is 14 residues.

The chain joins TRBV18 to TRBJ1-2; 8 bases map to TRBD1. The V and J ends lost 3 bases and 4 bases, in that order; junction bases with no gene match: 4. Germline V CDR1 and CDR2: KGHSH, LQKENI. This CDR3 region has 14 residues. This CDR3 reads CASSPLTGGYGYTF. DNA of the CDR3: TGTGCCAGCTCACCCCTTACAGGGGGCTATGGCTACACCTTC.

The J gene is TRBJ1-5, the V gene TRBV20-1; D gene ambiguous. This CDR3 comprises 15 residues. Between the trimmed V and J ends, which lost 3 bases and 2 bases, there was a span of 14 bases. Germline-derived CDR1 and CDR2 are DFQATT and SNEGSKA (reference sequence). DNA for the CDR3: TGCAGTGCTAGTTCAGGTCAGGTGGGCAATCAGCCCCAGCATTTT. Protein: CSASSGQVGNQPQHF.

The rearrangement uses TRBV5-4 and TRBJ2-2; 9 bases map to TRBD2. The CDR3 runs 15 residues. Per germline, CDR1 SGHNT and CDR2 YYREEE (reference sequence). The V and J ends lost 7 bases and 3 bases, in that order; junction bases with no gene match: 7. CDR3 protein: CASGLAGAHTGELFF. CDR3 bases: TGTGCCAGCGGATTAGCGGGGGCCCACACCGGGGAGCTGTTTTTT. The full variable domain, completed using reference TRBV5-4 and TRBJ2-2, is ETGVTQSPTHLIKTRGQQVTLRCSSQSGHNTVSWYQQALGQGPQFIFQYYREEENGRGNFPPRFSGLQFPNYSSELNVNALELDDSALYLCASGLAGAHTGELFFGEGSRLTVL.

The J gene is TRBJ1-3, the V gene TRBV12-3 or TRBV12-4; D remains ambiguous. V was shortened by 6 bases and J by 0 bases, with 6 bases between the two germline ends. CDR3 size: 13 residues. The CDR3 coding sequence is TGTGCCAGCAGGAAGAGCTCTGGAAACACCATATATTTT. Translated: CASRKSSGNTIYF.

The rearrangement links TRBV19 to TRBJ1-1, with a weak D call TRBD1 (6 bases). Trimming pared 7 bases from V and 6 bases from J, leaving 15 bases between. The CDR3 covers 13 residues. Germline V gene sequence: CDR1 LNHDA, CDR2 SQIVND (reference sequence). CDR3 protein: CASKAGGPSEAFF. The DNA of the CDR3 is TGTGCCAGTAAAGCGGGGGGCCCCTCTGAAGCTTTCTTT. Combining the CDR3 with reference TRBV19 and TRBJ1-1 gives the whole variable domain DGGITQSPKYLFRKEGQNVTLSCEQNLNHDAMYWYRQDPGQGLRLIYYSQIVNDFQKGDIAEGYSVSREKKESFPLTVTSAQKNPTAFYLCASKAGGPSEAFFGQGTRLTVV.

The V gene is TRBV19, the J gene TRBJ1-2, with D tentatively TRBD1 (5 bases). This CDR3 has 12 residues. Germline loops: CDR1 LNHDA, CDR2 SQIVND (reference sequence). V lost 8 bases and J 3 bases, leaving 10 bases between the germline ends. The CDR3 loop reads CASGRGHYGYTF. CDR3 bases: TGTGCCAGTGGGAGGGGCCACTATGGCTACACCTTC.

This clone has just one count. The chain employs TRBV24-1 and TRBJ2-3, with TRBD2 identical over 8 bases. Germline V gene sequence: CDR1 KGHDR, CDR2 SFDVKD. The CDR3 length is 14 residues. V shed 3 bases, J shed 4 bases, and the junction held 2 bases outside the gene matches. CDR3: CATSDAGGPDTQYF. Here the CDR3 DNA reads TGTGCCACCAGTGATGCGGGGGGCCCAGATACGCAGTATTTT.

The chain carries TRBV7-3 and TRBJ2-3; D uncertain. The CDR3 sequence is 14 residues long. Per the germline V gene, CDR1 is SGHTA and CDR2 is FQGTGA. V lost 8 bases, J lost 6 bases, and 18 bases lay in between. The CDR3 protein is CASAGLLPGDTQYF. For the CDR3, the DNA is TGTGCCAGCGCCGGCCTTCTCCCCGGGGATACGCAGTATTTT.

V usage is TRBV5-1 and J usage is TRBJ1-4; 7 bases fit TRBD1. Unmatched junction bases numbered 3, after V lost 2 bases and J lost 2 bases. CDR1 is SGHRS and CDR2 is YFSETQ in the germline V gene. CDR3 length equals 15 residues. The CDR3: CASSFQGGTNEKLFF. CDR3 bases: TGCGCCAGCAGCTTCCAAGGGGGCACTAATGAAAAACTGTTTTTT.

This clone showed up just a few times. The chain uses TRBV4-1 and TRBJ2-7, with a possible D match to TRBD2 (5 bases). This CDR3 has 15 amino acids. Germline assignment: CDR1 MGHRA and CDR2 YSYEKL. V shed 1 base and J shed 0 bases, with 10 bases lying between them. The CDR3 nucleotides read TGCGCCAGCAGCCAAGGGCGAACTAGCTCCTACGAGCAGTACTTC. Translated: CASSQGRTSSYEQYF.

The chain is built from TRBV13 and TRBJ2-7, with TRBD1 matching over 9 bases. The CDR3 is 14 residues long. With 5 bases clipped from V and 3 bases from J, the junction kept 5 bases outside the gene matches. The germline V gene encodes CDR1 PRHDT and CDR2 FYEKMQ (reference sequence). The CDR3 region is CASSLGTGNYEQYF. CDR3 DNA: TGTGCCAGCAGCCTCGGGACAGGGAACTACGAGCAGTACTTC.